This is a list of T cell receptor beta chains from one sample in a study of blood T cells in healthy people across ages. TCRdb redid the calling of the 5' RACE reads with MiXCR, one entry per CDR3 protein. The sample lists approximately 1.5 million distinct CDR3 sequences; 35% to 45% were seen once. Sequencing input: blood. Receptors were obtained from a woman between 18 and 30 years old in good health. The conserved cysteine and the conserved F or W are not part of the CDR3 here. The order of the fields is D gene, V gene, J gene, clone size, CDR3 protein. The D gene is left open where the match is weak. Expanded clones are given a class, and other clones once, few, many or no size at all.

d_gene: NA
v_gene: TRBV7-2
j_gene: TRBJ2-3
abundance: NA
CDR3aa: ASSFSRTTDTQY

d_gene: TRBD1
v_gene: TRBV5-1
j_gene: TRBJ1-2
abundance: NA
CDR3aa: ASSLLQGSGGYT

d_gene: NA
v_gene: TRBV12-3/TRBV12-4
j_gene: TRBJ2-4
abundance: few
CDR3aa: ASSPGRKNIQY

d_gene: TRBD1
v_gene: TRBV12-3/TRBV12-4
j_gene: TRBJ1-5
abundance: NA
CDR3aa: ASSSVDRVRQPQH

d_gene: TRBD1
v_gene: TRBV7-9
j_gene: TRBJ2-7
abundance: once
CDR3aa: ASSQPGTGLNEQY

d_gene: TRBD2
v_gene: TRBV24-1
j_gene: TRBJ2-7
abundance: NA
CDR3aa: ATSDGGYNEQY

d_gene: TRBD2
v_gene: TRBV4-2
j_gene: TRBJ2-3
abundance: NA
CDR3aa: ASNQDRAGGPEDTQY

d_gene: NA
v_gene: TRBV7-6
j_gene: TRBJ2-1
abundance: NA
CDR3aa: ASSWAGTLDNEQF

d_gene: NA
v_gene: TRBV20-1
j_gene: TRBJ1-1
abundance: NA
CDR3aa: SARPIWRTEAF

d_gene: NA
v_gene: TRBV12-1
j_gene: TRBJ2-7
abundance: NA
CDR3aa: ASHFPRDCIYEQY

d_gene: NA
v_gene: TRBV20-1
j_gene: TRBJ1-1
abundance: NA
CDR3aa: SVSGPNTEAF

d_gene: NA
v_gene: TRBV7-8
j_gene: TRBJ1-4
abundance: NA
CDR3aa: ASRNTRGVTTNEKLF

d_gene: TRBD1
v_gene: TRBV28
j_gene: TRBJ2-7
abundance: few
CDR3aa: ASSVDRGSEQY

d_gene: NA
v_gene: TRBV3-1
j_gene: TRBJ1-1
abundance: NA
CDR3aa: ASSSRDTVRGRNTEAF

d_gene: NA
v_gene: TRBV20-1
j_gene: TRBJ2-7
abundance: NA
CDR3aa: SARDKGVAPSSYEQY

d_gene: NA
v_gene: TRBV27
j_gene: TRBJ2-1
abundance: few
CDR3aa: ASSFMGQGDEQF

d_gene: NA
v_gene: TRBV3-1
j_gene: NA
abundance: few
CDR3aa: ASSPRGRGGYEQY

d_gene: NA
v_gene: TRBV25-1
j_gene: TRBJ2-5
abundance: NA
CDR3aa: ASSEHFETQY

d_gene: NA
v_gene: TRBV29-1
j_gene: TRBJ2-3
abundance: few
CDR3aa: SVGYSKTDTQY

d_gene: NA
v_gene: TRBV29-1
j_gene: TRBJ1-2
abundance: few
CDR3aa: SVEEDGFNYGYT

d_gene: TRBD1
v_gene: TRBV12-3/TRBV12-4
j_gene: TRBJ1-1
abundance: few
CDR3aa: ASSPGDRGRTEAF

d_gene: TRBD1
v_gene: TRBV5-1
j_gene: TRBJ1-1
abundance: NA
CDR3aa: ASSSASGTAEAF

d_gene: NA
v_gene: TRBV5-1
j_gene: NA
abundance: NA
CDR3aa: ASSLGPGEYEQY

d_gene: TRBD1
v_gene: TRBV5-5
j_gene: TRBJ2-1
abundance: NA
CDR3aa: ASSFGQGGEQF

d_gene: NA
v_gene: TRBV7-2
j_gene: TRBJ2-7
abundance: NA
CDR3aa: ASSLRSAASTQQY

d_gene: NA
v_gene: TRBV13
j_gene: TRBJ2-3
abundance: many
CDR3aa: ASSLESADTQY

d_gene: NA
v_gene: TRBV18
j_gene: TRBJ2-7
abundance: NA
CDR3aa: ASSPDRVTLSYEQY

d_gene: NA
v_gene: TRBV7-4
j_gene: TRBJ2-5
abundance: NA
CDR3aa: ASSLVWRSQETQY

d_gene: NA
v_gene: TRBV24-1
j_gene: TRBJ2-3
abundance: NA
CDR3aa: VTSVAGGRIDTQY

d_gene: NA
v_gene: TRBV20-1
j_gene: TRBJ2-1
abundance: few
CDR3aa: SAQGFEQF

d_gene: NA
v_gene: TRBV5-5
j_gene: TRBJ1-2
abundance: once
CDR3aa: ASSLWWGGYT

d_gene: TRBD2
v_gene: TRBV3-1
j_gene: NA
abundance: NA
CDR3aa: ASSQRTSGRFYNEQY

d_gene: TRBD1
v_gene: TRBV5-1
j_gene: TRBJ2-5
abundance: few
CDR3aa: ASSLQGDQETQY

d_gene: NA
v_gene: TRBV5-5
j_gene: TRBJ1-5
abundance: few
CDR3aa: ASSTDLGLGPQH

d_gene: NA
v_gene: TRBV20-1
j_gene: TRBJ2-7
abundance: NA
CDR3aa: SARLSLTYEQY

d_gene: NA
v_gene: TRBV20-1
j_gene: TRBJ2-3
abundance: NA
CDR3aa: SVTGGTDTQY

d_gene: TRBD1
v_gene: TRBV4-3
j_gene: TRBJ1-4
abundance: NA
CDR3aa: ASSQVRRGTEKLF

d_gene: NA
v_gene: TRBV5-4
j_gene: TRBJ2-7
abundance: few
CDR3aa: ASSHFSYEQY

d_gene: NA
v_gene: TRBV24-1
j_gene: TRBJ2-1
abundance: NA
CDR3aa: ATSDSPGQGRGEQF

d_gene: NA
v_gene: TRBV4-3
j_gene: TRBJ1-5
abundance: few
CDR3aa: ASSQDRAGNQPQH

d_gene: TRBD1
v_gene: TRBV6-5
j_gene: TRBJ1-2
abundance: NA
CDR3aa: ASSYGDSNDGYT

d_gene: NA
v_gene: TRBV4-2
j_gene: TRBJ2-3
abundance: NA
CDR3aa: ASSLRLTSGTDTQY

d_gene: TRBD1
v_gene: TRBV29-1
j_gene: TRBJ2-2
abundance: NA
CDR3aa: SVGIGTGNTGELF

d_gene: NA
v_gene: TRBV20-1
j_gene: TRBJ1-5
abundance: few
CDR3aa: SAREAGRGNQPQH

d_gene: NA
v_gene: TRBV29-1
j_gene: TRBJ1-1
abundance: NA
CDR3aa: SVEKRLNTEAF

d_gene: NA
v_gene: TRBV27
j_gene: TRBJ1-4
abundance: NA
CDR3aa: ASSLTGADGEKLF

d_gene: NA
v_gene: TRBV9
j_gene: TRBJ1-1
abundance: NA
CDR3aa: ASSARRSTEAF

d_gene: NA
v_gene: TRBV9
j_gene: TRBJ2-1
abundance: NA
CDR3aa: ASSGRGPGEQF

d_gene: NA
v_gene: TRBV7-8
j_gene: TRBJ2-3
abundance: NA
CDR3aa: ASSYSNSASDTDTQY

d_gene: NA
v_gene: TRBV12-3/TRBV12-4
j_gene: TRBJ2-7
abundance: many
CDR3aa: ASSFTYEQY

d_gene: TRBD1
v_gene: TRBV2
j_gene: TRBJ2-4
abundance: NA
CDR3aa: ASRGDGQGWDIQY

d_gene: NA
v_gene: TRBV20-1
j_gene: TRBJ1-1
abundance: NA
CDR3aa: SARLGHRGVGTEAF

d_gene: TRBD1
v_gene: TRBV6-1
j_gene: TRBJ1-1
abundance: NA
CDR3aa: ASSEAGTGGLNTEAF

d_gene: NA
v_gene: TRBV11-2
j_gene: TRBJ2-1
abundance: few
CDR3aa: ASSSIRDNYNEQF

d_gene: NA
v_gene: TRBV12-3/TRBV12-4
j_gene: TRBJ1-5
abundance: NA
CDR3aa: ASSFLANQPQH

d_gene: TRBD2
v_gene: TRBV7-3
j_gene: TRBJ2-1
abundance: NA
CDR3aa: ASSLTSGTLAHEQF